These T cell receptor beta chains were read from a single sample in a study of identical twins. TCRdb re-derived calls from the 5' RACE reads in MiXCR, one entry per CDR3 protein. The sample yields about 200,000 distinct CDR3 sequences, roughly a tenth seen once. Sequenced sample: memory T cells sorted from blood. Receptors originate from a man aged 50-59 years in good health. CDR3s include the opening cysteine and the closing phenylalanine or tryptophan. A D gene is named only where the DNA matches it firmly. A row's size may be missing; if present it is once, few, many or a size class.

TRBJ1-6	few	.	TRBV7-3	TGTGCCAGCAGCTTGCGGGGGGCAGCGAATTCACCCCTCCACTTT	CASSLRGAANSPLHF
TRBJ2-7	medium-sized	.	TRBV29-1	TGCAGCGTCTCCCTCCCCAGTTCCTACGAGCAGTACTTC	CSVSLPSSYEQYF
TRBJ2-7	.	TRBD1	TRBV4-2	TGTGCCAGCAGCCAAGATCGGGGGACAGGGAACTACGAGCAGTACTTC	CASSQDRGTGNYEQYF
TRBJ1-5	.	.	TRBV6-4	TGTGCCAGCAGTACGGGGGTCAATCAGCCCCAGCATTTT	CASSTGVNQPQHF
TRBJ2-1	few	TRBD2	TRBV11-2	TGTGCCAGCAGCTCCCTTCGTCGGGGGGGGCCGGGTGAGCAGTTCTTC	CASSSLRRGGPGEQFF
TRBJ1-6	many	TRBD1	TRBV4-1	TGCGCCAGCAGCCAAGAGGTCAGACAGGGCTTACGGAATTCACCCCTCCACTTT	CASSQEVRQGLRNSPLHF
TRBJ1-5	few	TRBD1	TRBV29-1	TGCAGCGTTGCAACCGGGACAGGGGGCAGTCAGCCCCAGCATTTT	CSVATGTGGSQPQHF
TRBJ2-3	.	.	TRBV20-1	TGCAGTGTTCATAGGGCAGAAGGGTCAGATACGCAGTATTTT	CSVHRAEGSDTQYF
TRBJ2-3	many	TRBD2	TRBV5-1	TGCGCCAGCAGCCCCCGCGGACTAGCGGGAGTGGTAGATACGCAGTATTTT	CASSPRGLAGVVDTQYF
TRBJ1-6	.	.	TRBV4-3	TGCGCCAGCAGCCAAGGGCAGTCGTATAATTCACCCCTCCACTTT	CASSQGQSYNSPLHF
TRBJ2-1	many	TRBD2	TRBV4-3	TGCGCCAGCAGCCAATACTTTTCCCTAGCGGAGGACAATGAGCAGTTCTTC	CASSQYFSLAEDNEQFF
TRBJ2-5	many	TRBD1	TRBV29-1	TGCAGCGTTGAAACAGGGGGAGAGACCCAGTACTTC	CSVETGGETQYF
TRBJ2-1	many	TRBD1	TRBV4-3	TGCGCCAGCAGCCAAGATAGGGGGACAGGGGGTAATGAGCAGTTCTTC	CASSQDRGTGGNEQFF
TRBJ2-1	many	TRBD1	TRBV7-2	TGTGCCAGCAGTGGACAGGGATCGAATGAGCAGTTCTTC	CASSGQGSNEQFF
TRBJ2-7	many	.	TRBV19	TGTGCCAGTAGTATAGAGTACAGGACGAGCTCCTACGAGCAGTACTTC	CASSIEYRTSSYEQYF
TRBJ1-1	.	.	TRBV6-1	TGTGCCAGCACTAAGGGGGGCTCCTTGAACACTGAAGCTTTCTTT	CASTKGGSLNTEAFF
TRBJ2-7	many	.	TRBV5-1	TGCGCCAGCAGCTTGGCGCAGGGCTACGAGCAGTACTTC	CASSLAQGYEQYF
TRBJ1-3	.	.	TRBV4-1	TGCGCCAGCAGCCAACAGGGGTTAGGAAACACCATATATTTT	CASSQQGLGNTIYF
TRBJ2-7	many	TRBD2	TRBV7-8	TGTGCCAGCAGCACGACTAGCAGTATCGCCCTCGAGCAGTACTTC	CASSTTSSIALEQYF
TRBJ2-3	few	.	TRBV12-3/TRBV12-4	TGTGCCAGCAGTTTAGTGGTGGTGGGCGGGGTCACGCCAGATACGCAGTATTTT	CASSLVVVGGVTPDTQYF
TRBJ2-5	.	TRBD1	TRBV5-5	TGTGCCAGCAGCTGGACAGGGATTTGGGTCCAAGAGACCCAGTACTTC	CASSWTGIWVQETQYF
TRBJ2-5	.	TRBD1	TRBV7-2	TGTGCCAGCAGCCCTCAAGGACAGGGCCAAGAGACCCAGTACTTC	CASSPQGQGQETQYF
TRBJ2-1	.	TRBD2	TRBV4-3	TGCGCCAGCAGCCAAGAACCTAGCGGGATAGGCTCCTACAATGAGCAGTTCTTC	CASSQEPSGIGSYNEQFF
TRBJ2-2	many	.	TRBV27	TGTGCCAGCAGTTATAACACCGGGGAGCTGTTTTTT	CASSYNTGELFF
TRBJ2-7	.	.	TRBV12-3/TRBV12-4	TGTGCCAGCTCTAAGACTAGTAACCTCGGCAAGCAGTACTTC	CASSKTSNLGKQYF
TRBJ1-1	few	.	TRBV7-9	TGTGCCAGCAGCTTACAGCTGGGATGGAACACTGAAGCTTTCTTT	CASSLQLGWNTEAFF
TRBJ2-7	.	.	TRBV5-5	TGTGCCAGCAGCTTGGTGCAGGGGAGTTTGGACGAGCAGTACTTC	CASSLVQGSLDEQYF
TRBJ1-1	.	.	TRBV6-2/TRBV6-3	TGTGCCAGCAGCCCCCTCGAGCTGCGACGGGCGGTGGGTGAAGCTTTCTTT	CASSPLELRRAVGEAFF
TRBJ1-2	.	.	TRBV28	TGTGCCGTCACAGGGTATGACTATGGCTACACCTTC	CAVTGYDYGYTF
TRBJ1-5	many	.	TRBV27	TGTGCCAGCAGTCCCGTTATCAATCAGCCCCAGCATTTT	CASSPVINQPQHF
TRBJ2-1	many	TRBD2	TRBV4-2	TGTGCCAGCAGCCAAGATCGAGCCGGGGGGACTGGTAATGAGCAGTTCTTC	CASSQDRAGGTGNEQFF